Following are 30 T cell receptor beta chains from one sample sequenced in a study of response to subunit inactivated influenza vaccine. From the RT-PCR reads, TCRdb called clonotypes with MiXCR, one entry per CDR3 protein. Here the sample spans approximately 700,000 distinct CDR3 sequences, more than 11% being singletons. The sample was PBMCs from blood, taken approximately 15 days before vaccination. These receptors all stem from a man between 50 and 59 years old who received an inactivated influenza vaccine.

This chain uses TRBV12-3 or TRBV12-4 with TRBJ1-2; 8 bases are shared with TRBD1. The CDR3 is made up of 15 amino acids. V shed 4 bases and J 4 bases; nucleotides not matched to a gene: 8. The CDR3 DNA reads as TGTGCCAGCAGTTCGGTCAGGGGGCGTTTCTATGGCTACACCTTC. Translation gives CASSSVRGRFYGYTF.

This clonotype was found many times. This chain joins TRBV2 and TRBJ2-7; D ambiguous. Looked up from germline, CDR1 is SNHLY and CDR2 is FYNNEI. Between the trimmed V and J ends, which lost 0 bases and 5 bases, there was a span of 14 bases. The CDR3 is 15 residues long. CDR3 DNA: TGTGCCAGCAGTGAAGCGGGTATAGGGCGCCACGAGCAGTACTTC. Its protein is CASSEAGIGRHEQYF.

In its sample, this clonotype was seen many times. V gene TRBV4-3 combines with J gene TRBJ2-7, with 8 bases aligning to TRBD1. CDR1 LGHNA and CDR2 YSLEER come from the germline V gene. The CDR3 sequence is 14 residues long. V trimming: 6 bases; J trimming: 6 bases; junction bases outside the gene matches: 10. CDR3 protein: CASRQDRASGEQYF. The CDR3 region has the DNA TGCGCCAGCAGACAGGACAGGGCGTCGGGCGAGCAGTACTTC.

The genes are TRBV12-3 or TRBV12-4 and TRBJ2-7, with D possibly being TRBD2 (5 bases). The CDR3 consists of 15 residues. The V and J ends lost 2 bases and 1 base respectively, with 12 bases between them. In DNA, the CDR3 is TGTGCCAGCAGTTTATGGTCCGGAGGATCCTACGAGCAGTACTTC. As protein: CASSLWSGGSYEQYF.

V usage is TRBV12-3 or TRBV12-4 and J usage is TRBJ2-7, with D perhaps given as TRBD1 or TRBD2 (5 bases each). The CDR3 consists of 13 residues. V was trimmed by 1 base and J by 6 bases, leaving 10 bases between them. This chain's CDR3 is CASSLVYGGEQYF. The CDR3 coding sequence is TGTGCCAGCAGTTTAGTTTATGGGGGCGAGCAGTACTTC.

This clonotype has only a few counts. The CDR3 spells CASSPGLAGPKGTQYF. The CDR3 DNA follows: TGTGCCAGCAGCCCGGGACTAGCGGGTCCAAAGGGTACGCAGTATTTT. The chain uses TRBV14 and TRBJ2-3; 12 bases align to TRBD2. The J segment lost 8 bases and the V segment lost 4 bases, leaving 10 bases of the junction unmatched. This CDR3 has 16 amino acids. Germline values: CDR1 SGHDN, CDR2 FVKESK.

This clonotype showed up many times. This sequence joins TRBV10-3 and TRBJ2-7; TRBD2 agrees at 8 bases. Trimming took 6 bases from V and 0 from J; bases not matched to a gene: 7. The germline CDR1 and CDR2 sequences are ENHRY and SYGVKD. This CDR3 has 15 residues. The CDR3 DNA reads TGTGCCATCAGGCCCACTAGCGGCCCCTCCTACGAGCAGTACTTC. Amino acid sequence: CAIRPTSGPSYEQYF.

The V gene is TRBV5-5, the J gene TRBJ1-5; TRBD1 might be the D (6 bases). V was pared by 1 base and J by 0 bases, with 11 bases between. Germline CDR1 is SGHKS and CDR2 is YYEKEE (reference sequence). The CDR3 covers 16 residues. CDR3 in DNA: TGTGCCAGCAGCTTGTCGGACAGCTATAGCAATCAGCCCCAGCATTTT. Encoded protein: CASSLSDSYSNQPQHF.

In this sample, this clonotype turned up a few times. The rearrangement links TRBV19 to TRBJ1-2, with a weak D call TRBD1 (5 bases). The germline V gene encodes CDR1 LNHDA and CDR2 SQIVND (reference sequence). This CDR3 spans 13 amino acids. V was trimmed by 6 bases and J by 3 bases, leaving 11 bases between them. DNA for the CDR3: TGTGCCAGTAGGAAACAGGCTGACTATGGCTACACCTTC. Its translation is CASRKQADYGYTF.

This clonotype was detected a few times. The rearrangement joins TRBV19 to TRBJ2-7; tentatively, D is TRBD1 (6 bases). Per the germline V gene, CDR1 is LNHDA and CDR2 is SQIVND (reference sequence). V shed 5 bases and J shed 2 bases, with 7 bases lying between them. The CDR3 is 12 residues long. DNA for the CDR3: TGTGCCAGTAGTGCAGGGGCCTACGAGCAGTACTTC. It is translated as CASSAGAYEQYF.

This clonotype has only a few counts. For the CDR3, the DNA is TGCAGCGTTCGGGCAGCGAACCAAGAGACCCAGTACTTC. Translating gives CSVRAANQETQYF. This chain links TRBV29-1 with TRBJ2-5, with D unclear. Germline V gene data show CDR1 as SQVTM and CDR2 as ANQGSEA. V was trimmed by 5 bases and J by 0 bases, leaving 10 bases between them. This CDR3 region has 13 residues.

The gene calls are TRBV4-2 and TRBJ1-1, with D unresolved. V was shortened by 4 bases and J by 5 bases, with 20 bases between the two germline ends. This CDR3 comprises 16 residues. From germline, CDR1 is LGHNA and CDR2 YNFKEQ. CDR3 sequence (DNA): TGTGCCAGCAGCCGAGCCGAATGGACCATCGGGACTGAAGCTTTCTTT. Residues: CASSRAEWTIGTEAFF.

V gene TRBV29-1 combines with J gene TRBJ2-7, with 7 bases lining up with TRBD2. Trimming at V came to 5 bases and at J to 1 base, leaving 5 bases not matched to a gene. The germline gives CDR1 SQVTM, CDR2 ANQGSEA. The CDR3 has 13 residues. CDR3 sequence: CSVLTSSSYEQYF. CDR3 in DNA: TGCAGCGTTTTGACTAGCAGTTCCTACGAGCAGTACTTC.

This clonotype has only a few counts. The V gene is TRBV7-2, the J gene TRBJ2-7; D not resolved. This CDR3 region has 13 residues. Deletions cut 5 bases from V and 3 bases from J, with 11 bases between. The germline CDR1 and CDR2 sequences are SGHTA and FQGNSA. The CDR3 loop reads CASSTGPYYEQYF. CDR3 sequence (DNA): TGTGCCAGCAGCACCGGACCATACTACGAGCAGTACTTC.

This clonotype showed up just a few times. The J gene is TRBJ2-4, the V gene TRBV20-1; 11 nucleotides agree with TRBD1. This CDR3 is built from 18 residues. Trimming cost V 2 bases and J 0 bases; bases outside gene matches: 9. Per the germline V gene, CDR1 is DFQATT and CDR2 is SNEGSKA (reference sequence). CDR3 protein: CSARIGQGASLAKNIQYF. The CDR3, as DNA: TGCAGTGCTAGAATTGGACAGGGGGCTAGTCTAGCCAAAAACATTCAGTACTTC.

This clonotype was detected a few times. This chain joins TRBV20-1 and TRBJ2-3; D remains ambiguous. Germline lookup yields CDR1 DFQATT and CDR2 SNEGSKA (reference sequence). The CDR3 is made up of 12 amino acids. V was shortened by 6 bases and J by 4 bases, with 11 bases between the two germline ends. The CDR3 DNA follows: TGCAGTGCCACCATCCGATCAGATACGCAGTATTTT. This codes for CSATIRSDTQYF.

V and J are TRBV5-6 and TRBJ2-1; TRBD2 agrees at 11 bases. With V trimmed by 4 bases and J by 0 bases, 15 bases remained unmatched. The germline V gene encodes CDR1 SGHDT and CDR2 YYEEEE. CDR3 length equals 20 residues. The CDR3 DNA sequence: TGTGCCAGCAGCCCCCGAATTCTAGCGGGAGGAGGGAGCTCCTACAATGAGCAGTTCTTC. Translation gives CASSPRILAGGGSSYNEQFF.

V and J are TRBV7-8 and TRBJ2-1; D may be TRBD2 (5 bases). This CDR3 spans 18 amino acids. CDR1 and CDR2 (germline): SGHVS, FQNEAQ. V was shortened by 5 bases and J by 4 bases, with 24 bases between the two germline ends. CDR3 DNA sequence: TGTGCCAGCAGCCCCCCCGGCAAAGGCCCAACGGGGTACAATGAGCAGTTCTTC. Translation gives CASSPPGKGPTGYNEQFF. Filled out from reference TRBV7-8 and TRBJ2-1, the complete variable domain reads GAGVSQSPRYKVAKRGQDVALRCDPISGHVSLFWYQQALGQGPEFLTYFQNEAQLDKSGLPSDRFFAERPEGSVSTLKIQRTQQEDSAVYLCASSPPGKGPTGYNEQFFGPGTRLTVL.

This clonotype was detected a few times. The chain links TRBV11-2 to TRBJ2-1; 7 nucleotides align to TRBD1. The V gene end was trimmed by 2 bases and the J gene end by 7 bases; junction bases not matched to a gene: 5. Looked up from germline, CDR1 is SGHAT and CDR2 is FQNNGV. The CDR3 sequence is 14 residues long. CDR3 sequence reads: CASSLSGGRNEQFF. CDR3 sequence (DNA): TGTGCCAGCAGCTTATCAGGGGGTCGGAATGAGCAGTTCTTC.

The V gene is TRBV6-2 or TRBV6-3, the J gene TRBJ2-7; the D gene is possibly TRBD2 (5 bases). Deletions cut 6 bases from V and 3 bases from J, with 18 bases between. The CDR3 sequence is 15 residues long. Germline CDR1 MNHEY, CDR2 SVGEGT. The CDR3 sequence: CASRNRGEGYYEQYF. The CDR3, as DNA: TGTGCCAGCAGAAACCGGGGAGAGGGATACTACGAGCAGTACTTC.

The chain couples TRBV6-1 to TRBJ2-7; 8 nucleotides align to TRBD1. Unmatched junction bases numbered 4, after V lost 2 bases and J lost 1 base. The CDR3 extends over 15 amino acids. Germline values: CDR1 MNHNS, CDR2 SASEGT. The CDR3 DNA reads TGTGCCAGCAGTGAACAGGGGGCAATTTCCTACGAGCAGTACTTC. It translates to CASSEQGAISYEQYF.

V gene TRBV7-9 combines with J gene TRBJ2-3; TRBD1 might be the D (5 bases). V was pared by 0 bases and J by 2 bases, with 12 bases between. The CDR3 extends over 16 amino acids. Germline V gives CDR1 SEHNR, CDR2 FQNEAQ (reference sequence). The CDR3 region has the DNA TGTGCCAGCAGCTTAGCGCTGGGGCAGGACACAGATACGCAGTATTTT. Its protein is CASSLALGQDTDTQYF. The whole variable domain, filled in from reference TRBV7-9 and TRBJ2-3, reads DTGVSQNPRHKITKRGQNVTFRCDPISEHNRLYWYRQTLGQGPEFLTYFQNEAQLEKSRLLSDRFSAERPKGSFSTLEIQRTEQGDSAMYLCASSLALGQDTDTQYFGPGTRLTVL.

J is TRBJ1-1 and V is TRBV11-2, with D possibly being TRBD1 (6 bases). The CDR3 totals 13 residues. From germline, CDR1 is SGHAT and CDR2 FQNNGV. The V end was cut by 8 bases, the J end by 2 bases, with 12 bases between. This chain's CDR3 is CASQTGPNTEAFF. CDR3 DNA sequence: TGTGCCAGCCAGACAGGACCTAACACTGAAGCTTTCTTT.

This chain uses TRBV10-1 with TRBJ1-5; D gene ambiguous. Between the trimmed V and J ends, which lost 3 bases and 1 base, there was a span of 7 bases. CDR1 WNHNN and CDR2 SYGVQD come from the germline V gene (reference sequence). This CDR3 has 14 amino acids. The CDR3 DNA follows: TGCGCCAGCAGTGAACGGAGAAGCAATCAGCCCCAGCATTTT. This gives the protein CASSERRSNQPQHF.

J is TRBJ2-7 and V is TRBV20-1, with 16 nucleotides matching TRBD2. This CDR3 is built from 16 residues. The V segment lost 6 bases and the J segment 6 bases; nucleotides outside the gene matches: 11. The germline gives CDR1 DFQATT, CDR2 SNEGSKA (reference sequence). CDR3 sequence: CSAGTSGRGNTGEQYF. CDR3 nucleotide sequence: TGCAGTGCCGGGACTAGCGGGAGGGGGAATACGGGCGAGCAGTACTTC.

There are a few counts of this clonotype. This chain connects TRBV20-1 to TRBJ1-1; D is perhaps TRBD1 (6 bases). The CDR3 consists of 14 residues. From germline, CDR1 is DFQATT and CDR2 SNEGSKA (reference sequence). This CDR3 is CSSRRGGMNTEAFF. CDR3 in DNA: TGCAGCTCCCGCAGGGGAGGGATGAACACTGAAGCTTTCTTT.

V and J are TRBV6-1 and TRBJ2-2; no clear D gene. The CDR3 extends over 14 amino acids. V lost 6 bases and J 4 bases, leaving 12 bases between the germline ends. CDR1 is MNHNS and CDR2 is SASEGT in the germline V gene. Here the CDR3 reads CASSPDTSTGELFF. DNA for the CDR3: TGTGCCAGCAGCCCAGACACGTCCACCGGGGAGCTGTTTTTT.

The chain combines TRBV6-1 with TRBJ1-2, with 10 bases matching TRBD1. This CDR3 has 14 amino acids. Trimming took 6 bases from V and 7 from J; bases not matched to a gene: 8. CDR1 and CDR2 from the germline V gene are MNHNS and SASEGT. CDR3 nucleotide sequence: TGTGCCAGCAGCCCGGGACAGGGGATAATTGGCTACACCTTC. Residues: CASSPGQGIIGYTF.

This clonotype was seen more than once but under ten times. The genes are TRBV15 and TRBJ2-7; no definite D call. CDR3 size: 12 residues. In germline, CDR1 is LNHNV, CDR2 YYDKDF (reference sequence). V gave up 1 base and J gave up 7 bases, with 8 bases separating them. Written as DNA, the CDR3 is TGTGCCACCAGCAGAGCCGGGTTAGAGCAGTACTTC. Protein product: CATSRAGLEQYF.

In DNA form, the CDR3 reads TGTGCCACCAGCAAACAACCGGGACAGGGCTACGAGCAGTACTTC. This translates into CATSKQPGQGYEQYF. The rearrangement uses TRBV15 and TRBJ2-7; TRBD1 aligns across 9 bases. CDR3 size: 15 residues. CDR1 is LNHNV, CDR2 YYDKDF, per germline (reference sequence). Trimming removed 4 bases from V and 3 bases from J; junction bases left unmatched: 7.